A single sample gave rise to the 7 T cell receptor beta chains below, sequenced in a study of T-cell memory formation after mild COVID-19 (dated by TCRdb to about 2021). Receptors were amplified or captured by 5' RACE. The data were produced on an Illumina NovaSeq 6000. TCRdb reprocessing: public reads trimmed at Q25 with fastp, clones called with MiXCR, in-frame beta chains kept. Rows are combined by CDR3 protein, so each entry shows the most common genes and DNA. The sample table records about 130,000 distinct CDR3 sequences; 17% of these occur just once. The ten largest clones capture about 5% of the sample. The source material was PBMCs or a T cell subset sorted from them (not recorded which). These receptor sequences come from a man between 18 and 29 years old who had mild COVID-19 (a few samples of this study predate the infection). The sample titles of this study are shuffled in the database, so cell type and time point are left out; the donor was told from shared clones.

Ten or more counts support this clonotype. The chain combines TRBV12-3 or TRBV12-4 with TRBJ2-7; D could derive from TRBD1 or TRBD2 (5 bases each). This CDR3 region has 13 residues. With 4 bases removed from V and 2 bases from J, the gap between germline ends came to 9 bases. The CDR3 bases are TGTGCCAGCAGTTATAGGGGAGCCTACGAGCAGTACGTC. Translation: CASSYRGAYEQYV.

This sequence joins TRBV5-1 and TRBJ2-4, with D perhaps matching TRBD2 (6 bases). Germline V gene lookup returns CDR1 SGHRS and CDR2 YFSETQ. V lost 0 bases and J lost 6, with 10 bases in between. The CDR3 consists of 14 residues. The CDR3: CASSLGGDPNIQYF. The DNA for the CDR3 is TGCGCCAGCAGCTTGGGCGGGGACCCAAACATTCAGTACTTC.

This clonotype was detected a few times. The V call is TRBV7-9, the J call TRBJ1-1, with TRBD1 as a possible D gene (5 bases). Germline CDR1 is SEHNR and CDR2 is FQNEAQ (reference sequence). V gave up 3 bases and J gave up 4 bases, with 12 bases separating them. The CDR3 totals 14 residues. The CDR3 DNA is TGTGCCAGCAGCTTTCAGGGAGTGGGCACTGAAGCTTTCTTT. Its translation is CASSFQGVGTEAFF.

The chain joins TRBV28 to TRBJ1-3; D ambiguous. Germline CDR1 reads MDHEN; CDR2 reads SYDVKM. The V end was cut by 7 bases, the J end by 0 bases, with 10 bases between. CDR3 length: 14 residues. The CDR3 sequence is CASTRAVSGNTIYF. The CDR3 DNA follows: TGTGCCAGCACTCGGGCGGTCTCTGGAAACACCATATATTTT.

In nucleotides, the CDR3 is TGTGCCAGCAGCTTAGAGGTTACGACTGAAGCTTTCTTT. Translation gives CASSLEVTTEAFF. This chain connects TRBV7-2 to TRBJ1-1; D call uncertain. This CDR3 contains 13 residues. The V end lost 1 base, the J end lost 5 bases, and 8 bases lay between the germline ends. CDR1 is SGHTA, CDR2 FQGNSA, per germline.

The chain combines TRBV5-1 with TRBJ1-5; D ambiguous. With 4 bases removed from V and 0 bases from J, the gap between germline ends came to 14 bases. CDR1 and CDR2 (germline): SGHRS, YFSETQ. This CDR3 spans 16 amino acids. CDR3: CASSPTVGGSNQPQHF. The CDR3 DNA is TGCGCCAGCAGCCCCACGGTTGGAGGTAGCAATCAGCCCCAGCATTTT.

The table lists this clonotype with a few counts. The rearrangement links TRBV27 to TRBJ2-6; 8 bases agree with TRBD1. The CDR3 consists of 17 residues. Losses at the gene ends were 6 bases for V and 0 bases for J; bases not matched to a gene: 7. Germline V gene data show CDR1 as MNHEY and CDR2 as SMNVEV (reference sequence). CDR3 region: CASRSGGFVSGANVLTF. CDR3 DNA: TGTGCCAGCAGGTCAGGGGGCTTTGTCTCTGGGGCCAACGTCCTGACTTTC.